This TCR beta chain was retrieved from a study of blood T cell repertoires in COVID-19. Study at large: From T cells, B-cell-depleted T cells, or PBMCs came the material, which was cDNA or gDNA.

In Cohort 3, a recovered donor had either two negative PCRs, clearance, or symptom resolution. Clones were read by immunoSEQ multiplex PCR, and TCRdb kept only the in-frame ones, dropping some. The sample yields approximately 240,000 clones, about nine tenths seen once. V gave up 4 bases and J gave up 5 bases, with 15 bases separating them. The CDR3 loop spans 14 amino acids. Germline V gene data show CDR1 as SGDLS and CDR2 as YYNGEE. The V call is TRBV9, the J call TRBJ2-5, with a tentative D call TRBD1 (5 bases). Sequenced: PBMCs or T cells enriched from blood (not recorded which). The TCR originated in a woman aged 18-29 years who had recovered from COVID-19. The CDR3, as DNA: TGTGCCAGCAGCCCCCGGACAAGTTGGGAGACCCAGTACTTC. Protein sequence: CASSPRTSWETQYF. Together with reference TRBV9 and TRBJ2-5, the CDR3 gives the full variable domain: DSGVTQTPKHLITATGQRVTLRCSPRSGDLSVYWYQQSLDQGLQFLIQYYNGEERAKGNILERFSAQQFPDLHSELNLSSLELGDSALYFCASSPRTSWETQYFGPGTRLLVL.